Detailed here is one T cell receptor beta chain. What it binds is unknown. TCRdb's table, derived via immunoSEQ multiplex PCR, lists solely in-frame clones and lacks some. The sample lists roughly 110,000 clones, less than 95% occurring once. The sample's time point: peripheral blood 6 weeks after treatment start. Urothelial carcinoma, locally advanced or metastatic, affected the patients. The source of the sample is a study of PD-L1 blockade in urothelial cancer. Study context: Analysis of the blood was performed 3 weeks (second dose) and 6 weeks after treatment start. Study conclusions and caveats: Below-median blood TCR clonality before treatment forecast better survival.

Germline-derived CDR1 and CDR2 are SQVTM and ANQGSEA. This CDR3 has 16 amino acids. V was pared by 2 bases and J by 1 base, with 5 bases of the junction left unmatched. The source was PBMCs, collected around atezolizumab (anti-PD-L1) treatment. J is TRBJ2-7 and V is TRBV29-1; 13 nucleotides align to TRBD2. This sequence was found in a man between 60 and 75 years old with urothelial cancer. The chain's CDR3 is CSVEKLAGGLSYEQYF. The CDR3 DNA is TGCAGCGTTGAAAAACTAGCGGGAGGGCTATCCTACGAGCAGTACTTC.